A selection of T cell receptor beta chains follows, all from one sample in a study of PD-1 blockade in classical Hodgkin lymphoma. Assay used: immunoSEQ multiplex PCR; TCRdb lists only in-frame clones, some missing. The profile shows roughly 150,000 clones, around four fifths of them singletons. Sequencing used peripheral blood mononuclear cells (PBMCs), obtained before the second cycle of nivolumab. The receptors shown here come from a human donor with classical Hodgkin lymphoma. CDR3s leave out the opening cysteine and the closing phenylalanine or tryptophan.

>TRBV6-1
ASSGSENYEQY
>TRBV29-1
SVPGGPLDEQF
>TRBV29-1
SVRERGYEQY
>TRBV10-3
AISDLTGGRGFTGELF
>TRBV6-1
ASSEMVQFISYEQY
>TRBV5-1
ASSGGTGSGNTEAF
>TRBV5-6
ASSLAGGADTQY
>TRBV6-1
ASSVGRGHTYNSPLH
>TRBV29-1
SVEVPAGPNYGYT
>TRBV7-8
ASSLVEGQPQH
>TRBV5-1
ASSLMTGLNTEAF
>TRBV7-2
ASSPGLSSTDTQY
>TRBV6-5
ASSYLGSGNTIY
>TRBV7-6
ASSLQGGEQF
>TRBV29-1
SVDRLGSNEQF
>TRBV19
ASSIQRFSYGYT
>TRBV6-1
ASSETPTLRGRRETQY
>TRBV6-1
ASSENPGRQVHEKLF
>TRBV2
ASSEWGVGEKLF
>TRBV9
ASSVFSTSQETQY
>TRBV4-1
ASSPKAAFTGELF
>TRBV7-7
ASSLVRGQGGTGELF
>TRBV19
ASTLPSPGELF
>TRBV19
ASSVGRNYGYT
>TRBV9
ASSVEGAETQY
>TRBV7-9
ASSLQGRSYEQY
>TRBV28
ASPRGQGRTEAF
>TRBV29-1
SVEMEGREAF
>TRBV5-4
ASGTGNTGELF
>TRBV5-5
ASSLVVSEPYEQY
>TRBV21-1
ASSKGGVITEAF
>TRBV10-3
AISETKTSSYNSPLH
>TRBV7-9
ASSTRQGSGLNTEAF
>TRBV11-3
ASSLGLASTDTQY
>TRBV6-5
ASSHGKIGNTIY
>TRBV6-6
ASSYRQVPFYEQY
>TRBV18
ASSPSQGNYGYT
>TRBV28
ASSLRQELLGDTQY
>TRBV7-2
ASSVRQGPGELF
>TRBV5-1
ASSLVGVETQY
>TRBV5-6
ASSYWDRVNYEQY
>TRBV5-4
ASSSALGTGAREAF
>TRBV6-1
ASSRRSNQPQH
>TRBV9
ASSVDRGHEKLF
>TRBV29-1
SVASEWDTEAF
>TRBV2
ASSEQGAANTEAF
>TRBV7-9
ASSLEWVSGANVLT
>TRBV30
AWNRALGSWETQY
>TRBV7-9
ASSPNSYEQY
>TRBV5-1
ASSFGQGGYEQY
>TRBV18
ASSPPGQGVGDTQY
>TRBV7-2
ASSLDPANYGYT